This T cell receptor (beta chain) was found in a study of beta chain features in type 1 diabetes (dated by TCRdb to the late 2010s). Notes on the research overall: Mean age, gender distribution, total cell number and subset yield did not differ between patients and healthy donors. A total of roughly 98,000,000 sorted cells were examined across all samples, and RNA yield correlated strongly with the number of cells per subset. The study compared TCRB repertoires of sorted circulating CD4+ T cell subsets between recently diagnosed type 1 diabetes patients and matched healthy donors. Regulatory and stem cell-like memory subsets were obtained from only 8 patients and roughly 8 healthy donors, while naive and central memory subsets were obtained from all 30 or so donors. Overall results and qualifications from the work: Because cDNA rather than genomic DNA was sequenced, highly expressing activated cells could have been over-represented, although no difference in activation and CD3 levels was found between groups. PCR may preferentially amplify shorter templates, but because patient and control samples were amplified and corrected together, any resulting skew would affect both groups equally. Fewer insertions and more nucleotide deletions at VDJ recombination sites were observed in patients with type 1 diabetes, implying thymic rearrangement abnormalities. The naive, central memory and regulatory TCRB repertoires appeared to resemble one another more closely among patients than among healthy donors. A moderate but significant shortening of TCRB CDR3 length was observed in type 1 diabetes patients in all four CD4+ subsets. Only small numbers of individuals were included in the HLA sub-analyses, which left unresolved whether HLA type had any influence on TCRB rearrangement.

The entire amount of isolated RNA was reverse transcribed using the High Capacity cDNA Reverse Transcription Kit, so the sequenced TCRB transcripts were expressed ones. Deep immunoSEQ sequencing was performed on naive, central memory and regulatory T cell samples, with an average of roughly 3.3 million total reads per sample. After sorted cells were lysed in RLT buffer, RNA was extracted with DNase-treated RNeasy Micro or Mini kits, with the choice depending on cell number. To prevent cross-contamination, each cell subset was processed individually, whereas patient and healthy donor samples were processed jointly. The immunoSEQ multiplex PCR was used to amplify TCRB sequences from cDNA, generating 87-bp fragments that spanned the CDR3 region. Sequencing of the amplicons was done on the Illumina HiSeq platform. Turning to the authors' computational methods: PCR bias was computationally corrected using synthetic template baselines, reads within Hamming distance 2 were collapsed, and singletons that could not be merged were discarded. By aligning reads against IMGT, V, D and J genes, CDR3 length, and insertions or deletions at six rearrangement sites were assigned. Within each subset, clonotype counts were normalized to sorted cell number, after which true diversity and Gini coefficients were computed with the tcR R package. The overlap coefficient, calculated on TCRB nucleotide sequences, was used to quantify repertoire sharing. The source is immuneACCESS, and TCRdb retained only in-frame sequences with V and J called. Part of the clones is not carried over; for the studies checked, unresolved V genes explain less than half of this, and the remainder is unexplained. Clone size and the V and J calls come from that table; the DNA yielded D and trimming. The sample yields about 41,000 clones; over 50% were counted once. The ten most abundant clones make up more than 1.5% of the sample.

Each donor gave one peripheral blood draw, averaging approximately 110 mL, which was collected into heparinised tubes. Naive, central memory, regulatory and stem cell-like memory CD4+ T cells were sorted on a BD FACSAria II using a panel including CD45RO, CCR7, CD25, CD127, CD95 and CD27. Purity was above 95% for every sorted population. PBMCs were isolated right away by Lymphoprep density gradient centrifugation and were stained directly, without culture. Samples were stained and sorted in pairs, with one healthy donor and one patient per experiment, so that batch effects were minimized. The CDR3 runs 15 residues from the cysteine to the phenylalanine. Solely the CDR3 DNA is kept, with 45 bases framed from the first base. CDR1 SGHNT and CDR2 YYREEE were looked up in the germline V gene (reference sequence). V sheds 0 bases and J sheds 6 bases, leaving 13 bases between their ends. This clone has only a few counts. No antigen is known for it. Base qualities are not recorded, but no much larger clone differs from it by a single base.

The material sequenced was Tregs from blood. Read against the paper, the sample's cell subset or site label means: regulatory CD4+ T cells. The origin of this receptor is a man younger than 45 with type 1 diabetes. Some clones in this sample may be carry-over from other donors' samples. This chain joins TRBV5-4 to TRBJ2-1; TRBD1 is perhaps the D gene, given 6 matching bases. The CDR3 amino acid sequence is: CASSLGTASSNEQFF. The nucleotide sequence is given as TGTGCCAGCAGCTTGGGGACAGCGTCGAGCAATGAGCAGTTCTTC. Extended through the reference TRBV5-4 and TRBJ2-1 proteins, this CDR3 yields the full variable domain: ETGVTQSPTHLIKTRGQQVTLRCSSQSGHNTVSWYQQALGQGPQFIFQYYREEENGRGNFPPRFSGLQFPNYSSELNVNALELDDSALYLCASSLGTASSNEQFFGPGTRLTVL.